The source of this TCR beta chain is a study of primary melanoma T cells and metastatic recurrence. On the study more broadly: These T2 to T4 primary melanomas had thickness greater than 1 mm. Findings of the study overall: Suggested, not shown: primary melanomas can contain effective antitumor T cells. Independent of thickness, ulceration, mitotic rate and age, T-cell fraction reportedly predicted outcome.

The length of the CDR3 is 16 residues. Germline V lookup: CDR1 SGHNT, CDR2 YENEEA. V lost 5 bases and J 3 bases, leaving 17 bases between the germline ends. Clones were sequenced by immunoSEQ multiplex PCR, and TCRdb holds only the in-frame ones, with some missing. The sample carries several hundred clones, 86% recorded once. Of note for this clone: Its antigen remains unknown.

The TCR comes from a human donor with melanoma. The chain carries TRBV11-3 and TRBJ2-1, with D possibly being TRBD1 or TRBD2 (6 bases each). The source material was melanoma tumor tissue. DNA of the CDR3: TGTGCCAGCAGCGACAACGGGGGCTTTGGCTACAATGAGCAGTTCTTC. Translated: CASSDNGGFGYNEQFF.